A selection of T cell receptor beta chains follows, all from one sample in a study of regulatory T cells in long-lasting Graves disease. Each CDR3 protein gets one entry after TCRdb re-called the multiplex PCR reads with MiXCR. The sample carries 550,000 to 700,000 distinct CDR3 sequences, about 16% recorded once. This same sample was also part of a study on T cells in Graves' hyperthyroidism and ophthalmopathy.

The material was peripheral blood mononuclear cells (PBMCs), obtained at new diagnosis, from a patient treated with antithyroid drugs. These receptors all stem from a man younger than 30 with Graves disease. Both conserved end residues are part of each CDR3. D genes are given only for firm matches. Rows give clone size only sometimes, using once, few, many, or a class for an expanded clone.

CDR3	DNA	D	J	size	V
CASSWGRGDYNEQFF	TGTGCCAGCAGCTGGGGGAGAGGGGATTACAATGAGCAGTTCTTC	NA	TRBJ2-1	NA	TRBV5-6
CASSLGVYGVEQFF	TGTGCCAGCAGCTTAGGCGTGTATGGGGTGGAGCAGTTCTTC	NA	TRBJ2-1	many	TRBV7-9
CASSPYRGGQEQYF	TGTGCCAGCAGCCCTTACCGGGGTGGGCAAGAGCAGTACTTC	NA	TRBJ2-7	NA	TRBV9
CASSGGRGGFYEQYF	TGTGCCAGCAGTGGCGGTCGAGGGGGTTTCTACGAGCAGTACTTC	NA	TRBJ2-7	many	TRBV2
CAIRGVDTDTQYF	TGTGCCATCAGGGGGGTAGACACAGATACGCAGTATTTT	NA	TRBJ2-3	many	TRBV10-3
CSARDSSGTGTYEQYF	TGCAGTGCTAGAGATAGTAGCGGGACAGGAACCTACGAGCAGTACTTC	NA	TRBJ2-7	many	TRBV20-1
CASSPSGAGGVGEQYF	TGTGCCAGCAGCCCCTCAGGAGCGGGAGGAGTGGGCGAGCAGTACTTC	TRBD2	TRBJ2-7	many	TRBV12-3/TRBV12-4
CASSLSLRNGAFF	TGTGCCAGCAGCTTGAGTTTAAGGAATGGAGCTTTCTTT	NA	TRBJ1-1	NA	TRBV7-9
CSATSMVGRNEQFF	TGCAGTGCGACTAGCATGGTGGGTCGGAATGAGCAGTTCTTC	TRBD2	TRBJ2-1	many	TRBV20-1
CASSLLRDRGRVNEQFF	TGTGCCAGCAGTTTATTGCGGGACAGGGGGCGGGTCAATGAGCAGTTCTTC	TRBD1	TRBJ2-1	many	TRBV28
CSARDGTSGYNEQFF	TGCAGTGCTAGAGATGGGACTAGCGGTTACAATGAGCAGTTCTTC	TRBD2	TRBJ2-1	few	TRBV20-1
CASSLANSYNSPLHF	TGTGCCAGCAGCTTAGCGAACTCCTATAATTCACCCCTCCACTTT	NA	TRBJ1-6	few	TRBV7-9
CASSPDREDTEAFF	TGTGCCAGCAGCCCCGACAGGGAGGACACTGAAGCTTTCTTT	TRBD1	TRBJ1-1	few	TRBV14
CASSGGRAHEQYF	TGTGCCAGCAGCGGGGGCAGGGCCCACGAGCAGTACTTC	NA	TRBJ2-7	few	TRBV7-6
CASGLSEAEAFF	TGTGCTAGTGGTTTGTCAGAGGCTGAAGCTTTCTTT	NA	TRBJ1-1	NA	TRBV12-5
CASRTGRSAYEQYF	TGTGCCAGCAGAACGGGACGCAGCGCCTACGAGCAGTACTTC	NA	TRBJ2-7	many	TRBV6-1
CASSQDVPGPAYNEQFF	TGTGCCAGCAGCCAAGATGTCCCGGGACCCGCGTACAATGAGCAGTTCTTC	NA	TRBJ2-1	NA	TRBV3-1
CASSFIFGVAPGAIYGYTF	TGTGCCAGCAGTTTTATTTTCGGGGTGGCCCCGGGTGCCATCTATGGCTACACCTTC	NA	TRBJ1-2	NA	TRBV28
CSSSSGNPFFADTQYF	TGCAGTTCCTCATCAGGGAATCCTTTTTTTGCAGATACGCAGTATTTT	NA	TRBJ2-3	few	TRBV20-1
CACGGLSYNEQFF	TGTGCCTGTGGAGGTCTCTCCTACAATGAGCAGTTCTTC	NA	TRBJ2-1	many	TRBV30
CSARGVAGGTGELFF	TGCAGTGCCCGAGGGGTAGCGGGAGGTACCGGGGAGCTGTTTTTT	TRBD2	TRBJ2-2	many	TRBV20-1
CAITGTASGNTIYF	TGTGCCATCACCGGGACAGCCTCTGGAAACACCATATATTTT	TRBD1	TRBJ1-3	few	TRBV10-3
CASSYSRAGTRSEKLFF	TGTGCCAGCAGTTACTCGAGGGCCGGGACTCGATCGGAAAAACTGTTTTTT	NA	TRBJ1-4	many	TRBV6-5
CASRSRESTGELFF	TGTGCCAGCAGGAGTCGGGAGAGCACCGGGGAGCTGTTTTTT	NA	TRBJ2-2	many	TRBV12-3/TRBV12-4
CATSFSSATRGEQYF	TGTGCCACCTCGTTTTCTAGCGCCACCCGAGGCGAGCAGTACTTC	NA	TRBJ2-7	many	TRBV2
CAWSQLGQGANYGYTF	TGTGCCTGGAGTCAGTTGGGACAGGGGGCTAACTATGGCTACACCTTC	TRBD1	TRBJ1-2	few	TRBV30
CASRDPVGGLLNEQFF	TGCGCCAGCAGAGATCCGGTTGGGGGCCTCTTGAATGAGCAGTTCTTC	NA	TRBJ2-1	NA	TRBV10-1
CASSAILGGSNQPQHF	TGTGCCAGCAGTGCCATCTTAGGGGGTAGCAATCAGCCCCAGCATTTT	NA	TRBJ1-5	few	TRBV2
CASSLSGRGTGELFF	TGTGCCAGCAGCTTATCCGGGAGGGGAACCGGGGAGCTGTTTTTT	TRBD2	TRBJ2-2	many	TRBV7-9
CASRRGGGVYEQYF	TGTGCCAGCAGACGAGGAGGGGGGGTCTACGAGCAGTACTTC	NA	TRBJ2-7	NA	TRBV28
CASSFSRGRQETQYF	TGTGCCAGCAGTTTCTCCAGGGGGCGCCAAGAGACCCAGTACTTC	TRBD1	TRBJ2-5	NA	TRBV27
CAWSVLGDQPQHF	TGTGCCTGGAGTGTACTAGGAGATCAGCCCCAGCATTTT	NA	TRBJ1-5	few	TRBV30
CASSQDVRADGYEQYF	TGTGCCAGCAGCCAAGATGTAAGAGCGGACGGGTACGAGCAGTACTTC	NA	TRBJ2-7	NA	TRBV3-1
CAIGTEASTLHF	TGTGCCATTGGGACAGAGGCGTCCACCCTCCACTTT	TRBD1	TRBJ1-6	NA	TRBV28
CSVAGGFAYEQYF	TGCAGCGTTGCGGGGGGATTCGCCTACGAGCAGTACTTC	TRBD2	TRBJ2-7	many	TRBV29-1
CASSLEGPGLSLDTQYF	TGCGCCAGCAGCTTGGAGGGGCCGGGACTATCCTTAGATACGCAGTATTTT	TRBD2	TRBJ2-3	many	TRBV5-1
CASSQVAGVSYNEQFF	TGTGCCAGCAGCCAGGTAGCGGGGGTCTCCTACAATGAGCAGTTCTTC	TRBD2	TRBJ2-1	many	TRBV3-1
CASSTSSARRSREQYF	TGCGCCAGCAGCACCTCCTCGGCTAGACGGAGTAGGGAGCAGTACTTC	NA	TRBJ2-7	many	TRBV5-1
CASSKGAGVASYEQYF	TGTGCCAGCAGTAAGGGGGCGGGAGTGGCCTCCTACGAGCAGTACTTC	NA	TRBJ2-7	NA	TRBV12-3/TRBV12-4
CASSLSGISGEQYF	TGTGCCAGCAGTCTTAGCGGGATATCGGGTGAGCAGTACTTC	TRBD2	TRBJ2-7	many	TRBV6-2/TRBV6-3
CATSRDKAGVGGEQFF	TGTGCCACCAGCAGAGATAAAGCGGGAGTCGGCGGTGAGCAGTTCTTC	TRBD2	TRBJ2-1	many	TRBV15
CASGAAWDTQYF	TGTGCCAGCGGGGCCGCATGGGATACGCAGTATTTT	NA	TRBJ2-3	many	TRBV6-2/TRBV6-3
CASSQDPGTGLTVDEKLFF	TGCGCCAGCAGCCAAGATCCCGGGACAGGGTTAACGGTAGATGAAAAACTGTTTTTT	TRBD1	TRBJ1-4	NA	TRBV4-1
CASNRGGSYNEQFF	TGCGCCAGCAACCGAGGGGGGTCCTACAATGAGCAGTTCTTC	NA	TRBJ2-1	many	TRBV5-1
CSARSHEGSDEQFF	TGCAGTGCTAGGTCGCACGAGGGCTCCGATGAGCAGTTCTTC	NA	TRBJ2-1	many	TRBV20-1